This T cell receptor (beta chain) appears in the sequencing data of a study of blood T cell repertoires in COVID-19. Study-level background: The United States, Italy and Spain were the sources of the acute and convalescent COVID-19 samples. T cells, B-cell-depleted T cells, or PBMCs provided the cDNA or gDNA that served as material.

V was pared by 3 bases and J by 0 bases, with 15 bases between. CDR3 size: 15 residues. CDR1 is GTSNPN, CDR2 SVGIG, per germline (reference sequence). Authors' data handling: The assay estimated nucleated cells by amplifying reference gene primers. Libraries were prepared by immunoSEQ multiplex PCR; TCRdb keeps only in-frame clonotypes and omits some of them. That table is the source of V, J and clone size, and D and trimming were worked out from the DNA. Here the sample spans 150,000 or so clones, around 90% being singletons. The sequenced material came from peripheral blood. V gene TRBV30 combines with J gene TRBJ2-7; perhaps TRBD2 as D (6 bases). The sequence derives from a man aged 50 to 59 with acute or convalescent COVID-19. The CDR3 DNA follows: TGTGCCTGGAGGGGAGGTAGCGGCCGCTCCTACGAGCAGTACTTC. Translated, it gives CAWRGGSGRSYEQYF. Drawing the rest from reference TRBV30 and TRBJ2-7, the complete variable domain is SQTIHQWPATLVQPVGSPLSLECTVEGTSNPNLYWYRQAAGRGLQLLFYSVGIGQISSEVPQNLSASRPQDRQFILSSKKLLLSDSGFYLCAWRGGSGRSYEQYFGPGTRLTVT.